The 25 T cell receptor beta chains listed next were all sequenced from one sample in a study of early T cells in non-severe SARS-CoV-2 infection. TCRdb independently ran MiXCR on the 5' RACE reads; one entry per CDR3 protein. Altogether about 110,000 distinct CDR3 sequences are present, 9.5% to 13% being singletons, with the ten largest covering around 3%. Source material: whole blood. These receptors were collected from an adult who was a healthcare worker with PCR-confirmed SARS-CoV-2 infection or an uninfected control (not recorded which).

V is TRBV6-5 and J is TRBJ2-6; unclear D gene. Germline V gives CDR1 MNHEY, CDR2 SVGAGI. CDR3 length: 15 residues. Trimming stripped 2 bases from V and 0 bases from J, with 5 bases between. The CDR3 sequence is CASSYRSSGANVLTF. CDR3 DNA: TGTGCCAGCAGTTACAGGAGCTCTGGGGCCAACGTCCTGACTTTC.

In its sample, this clonotype was seen many times. The chain recombines TRBV20-1 with TRBJ1-1; D gene ambiguous. Looked up from germline, CDR1 is DFQATT and CDR2 is SNEGSKA (reference sequence). V was trimmed by 0 bases and J by 4 bases, leaving 0 bases between them. The CDR3 has 10 amino acids. The CDR3 spells CSARDTEAFF. The DNA of the CDR3 is TGCAGTGCTAGAGACACTGAAGCTTTCTTT.

This CDR3 is CATSDSGQGGGQPQHF. In DNA form, the CDR3 reads TGTGCCACCAGTGATTCCGGACAGGGGGGAGGTCAGCCCCAGCATTTT. J is TRBJ1-5 and V is TRBV24-1; 10 bases line up with TRBD1. Germline loops: CDR1 KGHDR, CDR2 SFDVKD. The CDR3 extends over 16 amino acids. J gave up 6 bases and V 2 bases, and 6 bases lay outside the gene matches.

The chain links TRBV11-2 to TRBJ1-1, with D possibly being TRBD1 (6 bases). CDR1 and CDR2 from the germline V gene are SGHAT and FQNNGV. With 3 bases removed from V and 7 bases from J, the gap between germline ends came to 15 bases. This CDR3 contains 14 residues. Here the CDR3 reads CASSFRTDSGEAFF. The CDR3 DNA is TGTGCCAGCAGCTTTCGGACAGATTCCGGTGAAGCTTTCTTT.

This clonotype was recorded many times. The rearrangement uses TRBV7-2 and TRBJ2-1; 12 bases line up with TRBD2. CDR1 is SGHTA, CDR2 FQGNSA, per germline. The CDR3 length is 17 residues. The V segment lost 3 bases and the J segment 7 bases; nucleotides outside the gene matches: 10. The CDR3 sequence is CASSFWTSGIVENEQFF. For the CDR3, the DNA is TGTGCCAGCAGCTTCTGGACTAGCGGGATCGTAGAGAATGAGCAGTTCTTC.

This clonotype was detected only a few times. J is TRBJ2-1 and V is TRBV5-6, with TRBD2 matching over 9 bases. The CDR3 totals 13 residues. V lost 0 bases and J lost 12; bases outside the gene matches: 4. The germline CDR1 and CDR2 sequences are SGHDT and YYEEEE. Here the CDR3 reads CASSLERGGAQFF. The CDR3 nucleotides are TGTGCCAGCAGCTTGGAACGCGGGGGGGCGCAGTTCTTC.

The chain uses TRBV11-3 and TRBJ2-1; 8 nucleotides line up with TRBD2. The CDR3 runs 16 residues. V shed 5 bases and J 8 bases; nucleotides not matched to a gene: 14. The germline CDR1 and CDR2 sequences are SGHNT and YENEEA. The CDR3 DNA follows: TGTGCCAGCAGCCCCTCCCGGGGGGGGCATATCGATGAGCAGTTCTTC. Translating gives CASSPSRGGHIDEQFF.

V usage is TRBV7-8 and J usage is TRBJ1-5; D might be TRBD1 (5 bases). Germline lookup yields CDR1 SGHVS and CDR2 FQNEAQ. Trimming took 7 bases from V and 5 from J, leaving 15 bases between them. The CDR3 sequence is 14 residues long. CDR3 bases: TGTGCCAGCACCCTGGGGGGTTACGATCAGCCCCAGCATTTT. Residues: CASTLGGYDQPQHF.

Only a few counts were recorded for this clonotype. The V call is TRBV11-2, the J call TRBJ2-1; 10 bases align to TRBD2. With 4 bases clipped from V and 4 bases from J, the junction kept 7 bases outside the gene matches. The CDR3 has 16 amino acids. Germline V lookup: CDR1 SGHAT, CDR2 FQNNGV. The CDR3 reads CASSSLAGVDYNEQFF. Here the CDR3 DNA reads TGTGCCAGCAGCTCCCTAGCGGGAGTAGATTACAATGAGCAGTTCTTC. Based on the CDR3 plus reference TRBV11-2 and TRBJ2-1, the full variable domain is EAGVAQSPRYKIIEKRQSVAFWCNPISGHATLYWYQQILGQGPKLLIQFQNNGVVDDSQLPKDRFSAERLKGVDSTLKIQPAKLEDSAVYLCASSSLAGVDYNEQFFGPGTRLTVL.

Ten or more counts support this clonotype. The chain carries TRBV18 and TRBJ2-1; TRBD2 matches 11 bases. Unmatched junction bases numbered 13, after V lost 3 bases and J lost 0 bases. CDR1 and CDR2 (germline): KGHSH, LQKENI. The CDR3 runs to 20 residues. The DNA of the CDR3 is TGTGCCAGCTCACCTGCCGCCACTAGCGGGAGCCCGGGCTCCTACAATGAGCAGTTCTTC. It yields the protein CASSPAATSGSPGSYNEQFF.

The chain is built from TRBV5-1 and TRBJ1-2, with 9 bases identical to TRBD1. CDR1 is SGHRS and CDR2 is YFSETQ in the germline V gene. The V segment lost 6 bases and the J segment 6 bases; nucleotides outside the gene matches: 9. This CDR3 has 14 residues. The CDR3 loop is CASNHAGTGNGYTF. CDR3 nucleotides: TGCGCCAGCAACCATGCCGGGACAGGGAATGGCTACACCTTC.

J is TRBJ2-6 and V is TRBV10-3; D gene unclear. This CDR3 contains 16 residues. V was cut by 0 bases and J by 0 bases, with 6 bases left in between. From germline, CDR1 is ENHRY and CDR2 SYGVKD. CDR3 bases: TGTGCCATCAGTGAGTCTGGTAGCTCTGGGGCCAACGTCCTGACTTTC. Residues: CAISESGSSGANVLTF.

This clonotype was seen more than once but under ten times. This chain uses TRBV29-1 with TRBJ1-1, with 7 bases fitting TRBD1. V trimming: 7 bases; J trimming: 5 bases; junction bases outside the gene matches: 10. The CDR3 length is 13 residues. Germline V gives CDR1 SQVTM, CDR2 ANQGSEA. As DNA, the CDR3 is TGCAGCGGGGAGACAGGGAGAAGAACTGAAGCTTTCTTT. Translation gives CSGETGRRTEAFF.

There are a few counts of this clonotype. The chain employs TRBV12-3 or TRBV12-4 and TRBJ2-7; D gene unclear. The CDR3 is 13 amino acids. The V end was cut by 6 bases, the J end by 7 bases, with 16 bases between. The CDR3 nucleotides are TGTGCCAGCAGCCAAGGCGTTGGACGGGAGCAGTACTTC. Its protein is CASSQGVGREQYF.

V is TRBV25-1 and J is TRBJ2-1; a possible D gene is TRBD1 (5 bases). Between the trimmed V and J ends, which lost 7 bases and 4 bases, there was a span of 14 bases. Per germline, CDR1 MGHDK and CDR2 SYGVNS. CDR3 size: 14 residues. Here the CDR3 DNA reads TGTGCCAGCACTAAAGGGGTTGGGTACAATGAGCAGTTCTTC. Encoded protein: CASTKGVGYNEQFF.

This clonotype occurred a few times. V gene TRBV19 combines with J gene TRBJ1-5, with D possibly matching TRBD1 (5 bases). Germline values: CDR1 LNHDA, CDR2 SQIVND (reference sequence). This CDR3 comprises 14 residues. V was clipped by 7 bases and J by 0 bases, with 10 bases between them. This chain's CDR3 is CASMEQVSNQPQHF. The CDR3 DNA reads as TGTGCCAGTATGGAACAGGTTAGCAATCAGCCCCAGCATTTT.

This clonotype was observed at least ten times. An end of the junction does not agree with germline; a read error may underlie this. The rearrangement links TRBV12-3 or TRBV12-4 to TRBJ1-3; D gene unclear. The CDR3 covers 14 residues. Here the CDR3 DNA reads TGTGCCAGCAGTTTAATGCCGGCTGGGAACACCATATATTTT. Translating it yields CASSLMPAGNTIYF.

The gene calls are TRBV7-8 and TRBJ2-2, with 11 bases aligning to TRBD2. V shed 6 bases and J 9 bases; nucleotides not matched to a gene: 15. The CDR3 contains 17 residues. The germline V gene has CDR1 SGHVS and CDR2 FQNEAQ. The CDR3 DNA is TGTGCCAGCAGGGCGATAGCGGGAGGGGTCCCAGCGCGGGAGCTGTTTTTT. Amino acids: CASRAIAGGVPARELFF.

This clonotype showed up just a few times. V is TRBV24-1 and J is TRBJ1-5, with unresolved D. Germline CDR1 reads KGHDR; CDR2 reads SFDVKD. This CDR3 contains 13 residues. The V and J ends lost 1 base and 2 bases respectively, with 2 bases between them. As DNA, the CDR3 is TGTGCCACCAGTGATTTCGGCAATCAGCCCCAGCATTTT. It codes for CATSDFGNQPQHF.

The chain combines TRBV12-3 or TRBV12-4 with TRBJ1-2, with 7 bases that match TRBD1. V was pared by 4 bases and J by 8 bases, with 13 bases of the junction left unmatched. The CDR3 has 15 residues. The CDR3 reads CASSYSSTGVRGYTF. The DNA of the CDR3 is TGTGCCAGCAGTTATTCCTCCACAGGGGTTCGGGGCTACACCTTC.

This chain links TRBV5-5 with TRBJ2-7, with D possibly called TRBD1 or TRBD2 (6 bases each). Germline V gene lookup returns CDR1 SGHKS and CDR2 YYEKEE (reference sequence). The CDR3 has 14 amino acids. Trimming removed 3 bases from V and 6 bases from J, with 16 bases in between. CDR3 nucleotide sequence: TGTGCCAGCAGCTCTCCTCTAGGGGGACTCGAGCAGTACTTC. Its translation: CASSSPLGGLEQYF.

This clonotype was seen more than once but under ten times. This chain joins TRBV5-5 and TRBJ2-7; tentative D call: TRBD2 (5 bases). Trimming took 0 bases from V and 6 from J, leaving 13 bases between them. Germline-derived CDR1 and CDR2 are SGHKS and YYEKEE (reference sequence). CDR3 size: 14 residues. The CDR3 nucleotides read TGTGCCAGCAGCTTGGAGGCGGGCCTCATCGAGCAGTACTTC. It yields the protein CASSLEAGLIEQYF.

This sequence joins TRBV13 and TRBJ2-1, with a tentative D call TRBD2 (8 bases). The germline V gene has CDR1 PRHDT and CDR2 FYEKMQ (reference sequence). The CDR3 consists of 16 residues. V lost 2 bases to trimming and J lost 5 bases, with 16 bases between them. CDR3 amino acids: CASSLTGGTDNNEQFF. DNA of the CDR3: TGTGCCAGCAGCTTAACGGGAGGGACAGATAACAATGAGCAGTTCTTC. The full variable domain, completed using reference TRBV13 and TRBJ2-1, is AAGVIQSPRHLIKEKRETATLKCYPIPRHDTVYWYQQGPGQDPQFLISFYEKMQSDKGSIPDRFSAQQFSDYHSELNMSSLELGDSALYFCASSLTGGTDNNEQFFGPGTRLTVL.

The sample holds one count of this clonotype. This clone may be a read error of a much larger clone one base away. The genes are TRBV20-1 and TRBJ2-5, with 9 bases lining up with TRBD2. Germline V gives CDR1 DFQATT, CDR2 SNEGSKA (reference sequence). CDR3 length: 15 residues. In DNA, the CDR3 is TGCAGTGCTAGAACGGCTAGCGGGGACCAAGTGACCCAGTACTTC. Translating it yields CSARTASGDQVTQYF.

The V gene is TRBV15, the J gene TRBJ1-2, with a weak D call TRBD1 (6 bases). V was cut by 5 bases and J by 2 bases, with 9 bases left in between. Looked up from germline, CDR1 is LNHNV and CDR2 is YYDKDF (reference sequence). This CDR3 is built from 13 residues. The CDR3 sequence: CATSGGQNYGYTF. In DNA, the CDR3 is TGTGCCACCAGCGGGGGGCAGAACTATGGCTACACCTTC. The variable domain in full, completed from reference TRBV15 and TRBJ1-2, reads DAMVIQNPRYQVTQFGKPVTLSCSQTLNHNVMYWYQQKSSQAPKLLFHYYDKDFNNEADTPDNFQSRRPNTSFCFLDIRSPGLGDTAMYLCATSGGQNYGYTFGSGTRLTVV.